This T cell receptor beta chain was obtained from a study of T cells expressing NK-cell markers. TCRdb reanalyzed the 5' RACE reads and collapses them to one entry per CDR3 protein, without DNA. This specimen shows about 390,000 distinct CDR3 sequences; the ten leading clones hold roughly a tenth. Germline V lookup: CDR1 SQVTM, CDR2 ANQGSEA. This CDR3 has 16 residues. Sequencing used blood T cells: a sorted CD56 or NKG2C T cell subset, CD4+ or CD8+ T cells, or bulk PBMC T cells (not recorded which). This receptor was taken from a woman in her forties or fifties in good health. The chain recombines TRBV29-1 with TRBJ1-1; the D call of TRBD1 rests on TCRdb alone, since no DNA is present to check it. CDR3 sequence: CSARAPTGIMGAEAFF.